Reported below is one T cell receptor beta chain. This specimen comes from a study of T cells in localized non-small cell lung cancer. The method was immunoSEQ multiplex PCR; TCRdb's version includes in-frame clones alone and lacks a portion of them. The repertoire holds 40,000 to 50,000 clones, with roughly nine tenths as singletons. Trimming took 0 bases from V and 3 from J, leaving 9 bases between them. This CDR3 is built from 14 residues. Germline CDR1 is SGHRS and CDR2 is YFSETQ. This chain connects TRBV5-1 to TRBJ1-1, with D hard to call. The sequenced sample was peripheral blood, obtained before any cancer treatment. The source is a woman aged 18-55 years with stage III lung adenocarcinoma. The CDR3, as DNA: TGCGCCAGCAGCTTGGGGGAGTTATACACTGAAGCTTTCTTT. Amino acid sequence: CASSLGELYTEAFF. The variable domain in full, with the rest retrieved from reference TRBV5-1 and TRBJ1-1, is KAGVTQTPRYLIKTRGQQVTLSCSPISGHRSVSWYQQTPGQGLQFLFEYFSETQRNKGNFPGRFSGRQFSNSRSEMNVSTLELGDSALYLCASSLGELYTEAFFGQGTRLTVV.